This T cell receptor beta chain is drawn from a study of CD4+ T cells in melanoma. Study outcomes and limitations: A reported correlation linked neoantigen-specific CD4+ T cells to CD8+, macrophage and B cell function. Reportedly, melanoma neoantigen-specific CD4+ T cells showed varied differentiation states.

The V end lost 2 bases, the J end lost 1 base, and 11 bases lay between the germline ends. Germline V lookup: CDR1 SGHTA, CDR2 FQGTGA. This CDR3 spans 15 amino acids. Here immunoSEQ multiplex PCR was the method, and the copy in TCRdb shows in-frame clones only, minus some. The sample consists of around 100,000 clones, approximately 90% of them appearing once. As regards this clone: Its antigen is not identified.

The sequencing input was peripheral blood. The chain has TRBV7-3 and TRBJ1-1; D gene unclear. The sequence derives from a human donor with melanoma. CDR3 sequence: CASSLLQTSNTEAFF. The DNA of the CDR3 is TGTGCCAGCAGCTTACTGCAGACATCGAACACTGAAGCTTTCTTT.